The 12 T cell receptor beta chains below were found in one sample sequenced in a study of shared clonotypes between healthy human individuals. TCRdb's table, derived via immunoSEQ multiplex PCR, lists solely in-frame clones and lacks some. The sample records 550,000 to 700,000 clones, around three quarters being singletons. Sequencing was performed on memory CD4+ T cells sorted from blood. As for subset: CD45RA-negative fraction. The receptor set was obtained from a woman in her twenties or thirties in good health.

V gene TRBV6-1 combines with J gene TRBJ2-3; 7 positions agree with TRBD1. V dropped 2 bases and J dropped 8; count of bases not matched to a gene: 10. The V gene's germline CDR1 is MNHNS and CDR2 SASEGT. The CDR3 sequence is 15 residues long. CDR3 protein: CASSEYKGQALTQYF. The CDR3 DNA reads TGTGCCAGCAGTGAATACAAAGGACAGGCGCTTACGCAGTATTTT.

This clone came up a few times. The rearrangement links TRBV30 to TRBJ1-1; tentative D call: TRBD1 (5 bases). Trimming left V 2 bases short and J 5 bases short, with 12 bases between. The CDR3 spans 13 residues. Germline CDR1 is GTSNPN and CDR2 is SVGIG (reference sequence). In DNA form, the CDR3 reads TGTGCCTGGAGTCGTACAGGAGGGACTGAAGCTTTCTTT. This sequence encodes CAWSRTGGTEAFF.

This clone was counted once. This sequence joins TRBV28 and TRBJ1-5, with D possibly being TRBD1 (5 bases). The germline V gene encodes CDR1 MDHEN and CDR2 SYDVKM. V was cut by 1 base and J by 4 bases, with 14 bases left in between. The CDR3 spans 16 residues. For the CDR3, the DNA is TGTGCCAGCAGTTTATCGGGGTCCAGGGTAAATCAGCCCCAGCATTTT. Its protein is CASSLSGSRVNQPQHF.

J is TRBJ2-1 and V is TRBV7-2; D is perhaps TRBD2 (5 bases). V gave up 3 bases and J gave up 0 bases, with 6 bases separating them. Germline CDR1 is SGHTA and CDR2 is FQGNSA. The CDR3 runs 14 residues. CDR3 bases: TGTGCCAGCAGCTTTGGGAGCTCCTACAATGAGCAGTTCTTC. Translated, it gives CASSFGSSYNEQFF.

The chain uses TRBV19 and TRBJ2-2; 9 positions agree with TRBD2. The trim removed 8 bases at V and 4 bases at J, leaving 8 bases unmatched. The CDR3 runs to 15 residues. The germline V gene encodes CDR1 LNHDA and CDR2 SQIVND (reference sequence). CDR3: CASFSGLAITGELFF. The CDR3 DNA is TGTGCCAGTTTCTCGGGACTAGCTATCACCGGGGAGCTGTTTTTT.

The CDR3 DNA reads TGTGCCAGCAGTCCTATGCGGACGGGGCTAGATGGCTACACCTTC. Translated, it gives CASSPMRTGLDGYTF. The chain employs TRBV2 and TRBJ1-2; tentative D call: TRBD1 (5 bases). V dropped 5 bases and J dropped 6 bases, with 19 bases sitting between them. The CDR3 runs 15 residues. Germline CDR1 reads SNHLY; CDR2 reads FYNNEI.

On this clone: A read error may explain this, as a much larger clone is one base away. The sample carries other DNA sequences with the same CDR3. CDR3: CASSYFNEQFF. The CDR3 region has the DNA TGTGCCAGCAGTTACTTCAATGAGCAGTTCTTC. V gene TRBV6-5 combines with J gene TRBJ2-1; D is unclear. This CDR3 has 11 residues. Germline V CDR1 and CDR2: MNHEY, SVGAGI. The V end lost 1 base, the J end lost 6 bases, and 1 base lay between the germline ends.

This clone was seen just once. This chain links TRBV7-2 with TRBJ2-7, with a tentative D call TRBD1 (6 bases). The CDR3 spans 13 residues. In germline, CDR1 is SGHTA, CDR2 FQGNSA. The germline V and J ends were trimmed by 1 base and 2 bases, with 6 bases remaining between them. CDR3 sequence reads: CASSLDRAYEQYF. The DNA for the CDR3 is TGTGCCAGCAGCTTAGACAGGGCCTACGAGCAGTACTTC.

The chain combines TRBV11-2 with TRBJ2-1, with D possibly matching TRBD2 (6 bases). Trimming removed 2 bases from V and 2 bases from J, with 13 bases in between. This CDR3 has 16 amino acids. Germline CDR1 reads SGHAT; CDR2 reads FQNNGV. CDR3 coding DNA: TGTGCCAGCAGCTTAAGGGTGGCTAGCGCCTACAATGAGCAGTTCTTC. Its translation is CASSLRVASAYNEQFF.

This rearrangement joins TRBV2 to TRBJ1-5; TRBD1 might be the D (5 bases). Trimming left V 4 bases short and J 5 bases short, with 9 bases between. This CDR3 is 13 amino acids long. Germline-derived CDR1 and CDR2 are SNHLY and FYNNEI. This CDR3 is CASSAGGDQPQHF. CDR3 DNA: TGTGCCAGCAGTGCGGGGGGGGATCAGCCCCAGCATTTT.

The chain is built from TRBV5-4 and TRBJ1-5, with 8 bases fitting TRBD1. Looked up from germline, CDR1 is SGHNT and CDR2 is YYREEE (reference sequence). V dropped 0 bases and J dropped 7; count of bases not matched to a gene: 6. This CDR3 comprises 15 residues. The CDR3 reads CASSLGSGGGQPQHF. For the CDR3, the DNA is TGTGCCAGCAGCTTGGGGTCAGGGGGCGGCCAGCCCCAGCATTTT.

The chain has TRBV28 and TRBJ1-4, with 8 nucleotides matching TRBD1. V gave up 5 bases and J gave up 14 bases; unmatched junction bases: 13. CDR3 length equals 14 residues. Germline CDR1 and CDR2: MDHEN and SYDVKM. Here the CDR3 reads CASSPGDRRVALFF. Written as DNA, the CDR3 is TGTGCCAGCAGTCCGGGGGACAGGAGGGTAGCGCTGTTTTTT.